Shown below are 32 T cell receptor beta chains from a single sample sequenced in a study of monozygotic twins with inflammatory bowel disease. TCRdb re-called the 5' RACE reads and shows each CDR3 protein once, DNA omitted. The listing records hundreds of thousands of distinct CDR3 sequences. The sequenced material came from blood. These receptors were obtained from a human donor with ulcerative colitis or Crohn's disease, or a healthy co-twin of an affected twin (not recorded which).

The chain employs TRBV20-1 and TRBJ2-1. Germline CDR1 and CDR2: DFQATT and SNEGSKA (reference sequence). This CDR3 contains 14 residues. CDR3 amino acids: CSARVPSSYNKQFF.

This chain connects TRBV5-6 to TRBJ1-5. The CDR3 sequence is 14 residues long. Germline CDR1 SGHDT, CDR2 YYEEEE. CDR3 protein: CASSLRSLNQPQHF.

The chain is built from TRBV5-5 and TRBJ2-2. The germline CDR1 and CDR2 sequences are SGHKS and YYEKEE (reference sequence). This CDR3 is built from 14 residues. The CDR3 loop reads CASSFTGGTGELFF.

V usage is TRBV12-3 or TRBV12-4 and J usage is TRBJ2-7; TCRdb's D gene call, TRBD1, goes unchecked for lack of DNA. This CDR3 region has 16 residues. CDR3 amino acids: CASSLEPPGQDPEQYF.

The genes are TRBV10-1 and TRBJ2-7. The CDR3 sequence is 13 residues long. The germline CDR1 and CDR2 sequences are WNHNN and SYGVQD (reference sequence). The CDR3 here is CASSEPGGYEQYF.

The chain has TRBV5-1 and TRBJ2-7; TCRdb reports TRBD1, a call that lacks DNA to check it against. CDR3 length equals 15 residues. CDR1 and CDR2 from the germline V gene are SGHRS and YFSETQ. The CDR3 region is CASSHPQGNQYEQYF.

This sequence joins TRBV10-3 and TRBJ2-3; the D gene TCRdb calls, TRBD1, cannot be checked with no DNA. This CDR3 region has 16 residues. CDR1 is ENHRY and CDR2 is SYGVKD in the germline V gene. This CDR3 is CAISDQSGGGTDTQYF.

The CDR3 loop is CASSLGDRGNYGYTF. This sequence joins TRBV5-4 and TRBJ1-2; absent DNA, TCRdb's TRBD1 call cannot be checked. Germline V gives CDR1 SGHNT, CDR2 YYREEE (reference sequence). The CDR3 contains 15 residues.

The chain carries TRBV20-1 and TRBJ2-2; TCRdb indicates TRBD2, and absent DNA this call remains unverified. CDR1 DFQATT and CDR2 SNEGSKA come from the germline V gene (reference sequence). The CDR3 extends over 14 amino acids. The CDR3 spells CSARSRTSVGELFF.

The CDR3 region is CASSDGGGVVADTQHF. The chain is built from TRBV2 and TRBJ2-3; lacking DNA, the TRBD2 call made by TCRdb goes unchecked. This CDR3 is built from 16 residues. CDR1 SNHLY and CDR2 FYNNEI come from the germline V gene.

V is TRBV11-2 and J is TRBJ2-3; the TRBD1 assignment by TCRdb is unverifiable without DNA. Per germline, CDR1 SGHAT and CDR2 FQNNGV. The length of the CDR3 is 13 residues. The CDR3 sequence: CASSARPADTQYF.

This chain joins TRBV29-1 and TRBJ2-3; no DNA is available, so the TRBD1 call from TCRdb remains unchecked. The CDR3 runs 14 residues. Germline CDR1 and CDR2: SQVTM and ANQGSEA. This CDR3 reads CSAGYAGSTDTQYF.

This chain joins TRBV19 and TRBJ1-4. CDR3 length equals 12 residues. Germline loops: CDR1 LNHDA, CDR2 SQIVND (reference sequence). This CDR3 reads CASSIRTQVLFF.

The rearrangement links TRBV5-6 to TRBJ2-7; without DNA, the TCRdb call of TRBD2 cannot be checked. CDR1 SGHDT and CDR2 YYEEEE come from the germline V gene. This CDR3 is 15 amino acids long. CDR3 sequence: CASSPGVGGSYEQYF. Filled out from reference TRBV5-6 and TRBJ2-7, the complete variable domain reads DAGVTQSPTHLIKTRGQQVTLRCSPKSGHDTVSWYQQALGQGPQFIFQYYEEEERQRGNFPDRFSGHQFPNYSSELNVNALLLGDSALYLCASSPGVGGSYEQYFGPGTRLTVT.

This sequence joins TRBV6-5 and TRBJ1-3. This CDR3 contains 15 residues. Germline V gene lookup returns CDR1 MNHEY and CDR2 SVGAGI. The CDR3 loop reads CASSSSLFSGNTIYF.

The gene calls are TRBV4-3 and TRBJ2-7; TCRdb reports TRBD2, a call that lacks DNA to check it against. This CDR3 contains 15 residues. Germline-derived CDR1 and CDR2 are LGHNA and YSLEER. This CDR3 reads CASSSYPGLANEQYF.

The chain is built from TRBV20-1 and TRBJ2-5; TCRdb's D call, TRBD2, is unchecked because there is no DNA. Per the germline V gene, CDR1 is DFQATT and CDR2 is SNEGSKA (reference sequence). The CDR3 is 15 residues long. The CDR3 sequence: CSAIPALGPKETQYF.

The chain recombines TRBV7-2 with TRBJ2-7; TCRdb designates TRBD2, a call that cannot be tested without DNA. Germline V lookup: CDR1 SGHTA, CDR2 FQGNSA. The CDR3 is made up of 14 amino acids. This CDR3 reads CASTMGFTSYEQYF.

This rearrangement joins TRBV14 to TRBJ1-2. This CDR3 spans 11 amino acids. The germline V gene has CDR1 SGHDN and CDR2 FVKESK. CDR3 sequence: CASSRLHQYTF.

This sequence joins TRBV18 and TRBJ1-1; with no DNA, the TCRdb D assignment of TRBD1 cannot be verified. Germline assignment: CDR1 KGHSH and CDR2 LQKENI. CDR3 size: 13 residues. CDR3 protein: CASSQRGDTEAFF.

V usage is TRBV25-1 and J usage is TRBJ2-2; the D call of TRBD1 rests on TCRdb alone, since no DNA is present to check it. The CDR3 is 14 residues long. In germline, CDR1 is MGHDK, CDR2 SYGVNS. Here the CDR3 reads CASSLQGAGGELFF.

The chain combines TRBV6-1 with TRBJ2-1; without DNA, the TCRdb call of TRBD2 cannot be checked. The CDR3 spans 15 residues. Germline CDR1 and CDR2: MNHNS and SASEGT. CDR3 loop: CASSASSGGYNEQFF.

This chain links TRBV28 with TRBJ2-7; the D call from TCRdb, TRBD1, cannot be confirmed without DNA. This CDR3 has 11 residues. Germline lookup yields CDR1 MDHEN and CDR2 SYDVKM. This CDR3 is CASRGGREQYF.

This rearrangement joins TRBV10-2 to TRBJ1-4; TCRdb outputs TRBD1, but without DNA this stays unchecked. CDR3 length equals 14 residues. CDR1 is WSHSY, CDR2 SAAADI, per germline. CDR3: CASSGDRANEKLFF.

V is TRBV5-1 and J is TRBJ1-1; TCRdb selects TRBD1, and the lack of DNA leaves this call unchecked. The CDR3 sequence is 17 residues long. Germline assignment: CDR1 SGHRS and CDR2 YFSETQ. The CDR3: CASSLSGGRGRNTEAFF.

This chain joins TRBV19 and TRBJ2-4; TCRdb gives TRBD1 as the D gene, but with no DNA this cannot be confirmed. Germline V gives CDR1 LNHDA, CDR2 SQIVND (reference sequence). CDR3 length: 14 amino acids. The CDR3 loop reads CASSTGQNLNIQYF.

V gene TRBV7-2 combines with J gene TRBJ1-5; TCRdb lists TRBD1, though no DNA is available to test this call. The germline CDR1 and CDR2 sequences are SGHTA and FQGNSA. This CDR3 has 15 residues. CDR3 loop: CASSPPGHDNQPQHF.

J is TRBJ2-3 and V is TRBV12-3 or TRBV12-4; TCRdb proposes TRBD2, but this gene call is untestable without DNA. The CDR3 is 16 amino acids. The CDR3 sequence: CASTPTLAGGRDTQYF.

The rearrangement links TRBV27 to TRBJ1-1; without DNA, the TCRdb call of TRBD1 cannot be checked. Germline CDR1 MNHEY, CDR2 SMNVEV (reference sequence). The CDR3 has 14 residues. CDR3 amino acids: CASSLFGQGAEAFF.

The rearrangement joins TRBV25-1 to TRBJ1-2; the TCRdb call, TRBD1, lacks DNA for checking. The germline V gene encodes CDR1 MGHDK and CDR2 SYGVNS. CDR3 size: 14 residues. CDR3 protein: CASSTTGDHYGYTF.

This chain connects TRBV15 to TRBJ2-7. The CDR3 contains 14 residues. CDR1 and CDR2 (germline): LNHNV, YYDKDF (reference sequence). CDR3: CATSSALSSYEQYF.

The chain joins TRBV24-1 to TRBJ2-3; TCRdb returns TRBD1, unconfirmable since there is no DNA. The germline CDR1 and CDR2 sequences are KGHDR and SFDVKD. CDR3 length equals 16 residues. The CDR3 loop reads CATSDFRGTGTDTQYF.